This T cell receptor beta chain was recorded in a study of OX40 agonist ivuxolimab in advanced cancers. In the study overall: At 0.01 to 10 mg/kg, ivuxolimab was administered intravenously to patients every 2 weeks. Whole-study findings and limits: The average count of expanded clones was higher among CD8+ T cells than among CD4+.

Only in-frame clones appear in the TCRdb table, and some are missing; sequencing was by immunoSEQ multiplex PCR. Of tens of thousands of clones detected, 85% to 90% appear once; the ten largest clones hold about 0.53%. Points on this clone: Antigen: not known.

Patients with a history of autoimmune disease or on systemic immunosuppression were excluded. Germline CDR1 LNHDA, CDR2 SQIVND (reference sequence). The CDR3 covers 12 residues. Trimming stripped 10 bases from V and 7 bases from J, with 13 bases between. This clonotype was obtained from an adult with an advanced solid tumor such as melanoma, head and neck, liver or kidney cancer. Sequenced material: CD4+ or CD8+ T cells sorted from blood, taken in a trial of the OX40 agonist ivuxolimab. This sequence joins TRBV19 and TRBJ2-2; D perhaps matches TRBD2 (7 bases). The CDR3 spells CATRGGGGELFF. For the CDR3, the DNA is TGTGCCACCCGAGGGGGGGGCGGGGAGCTGTTTTTT. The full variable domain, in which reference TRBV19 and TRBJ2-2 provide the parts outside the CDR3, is DGGITQSPKYLFRKEGQNVTLSCEQNLNHDAMYWYRQDPGQGLRLIYYSQIVNDFQKGDIAEGYSVSREKKESFPLTVTSAQKNPTAFYLCATRGGGGELFFGEGSRLTVL.